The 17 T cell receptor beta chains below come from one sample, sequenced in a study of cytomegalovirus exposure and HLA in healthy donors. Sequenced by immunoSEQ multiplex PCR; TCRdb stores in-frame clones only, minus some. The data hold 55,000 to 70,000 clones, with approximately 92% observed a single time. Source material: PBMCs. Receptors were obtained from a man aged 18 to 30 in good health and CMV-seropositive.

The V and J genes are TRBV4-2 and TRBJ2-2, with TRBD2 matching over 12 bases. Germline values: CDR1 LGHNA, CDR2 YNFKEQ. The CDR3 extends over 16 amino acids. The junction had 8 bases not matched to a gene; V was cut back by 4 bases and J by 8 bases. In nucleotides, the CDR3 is TGTGCCAGCAGCCGGGGACTAGCGGGTTGGGTGGGGGAGCTGTTTTTT. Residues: CASSRGLAGWVGELFF.

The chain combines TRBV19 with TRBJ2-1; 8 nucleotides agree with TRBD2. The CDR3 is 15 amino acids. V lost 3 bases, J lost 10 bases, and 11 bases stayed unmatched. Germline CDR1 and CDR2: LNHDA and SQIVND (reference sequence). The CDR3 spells CASSISGAGPIEQFF. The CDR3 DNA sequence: TGTGCCAGTAGTATTAGCGGGGCCGGGCCGATAGAGCAGTTCTTC.

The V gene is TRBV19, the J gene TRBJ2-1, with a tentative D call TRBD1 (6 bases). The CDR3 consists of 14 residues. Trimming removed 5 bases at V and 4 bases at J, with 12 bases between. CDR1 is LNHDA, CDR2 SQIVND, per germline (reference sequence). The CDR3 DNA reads TGTGCCAGTAGTTCTGGGGGCGAGTACAATGAGCAGTTCTTC. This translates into CASSSGGEYNEQFF.

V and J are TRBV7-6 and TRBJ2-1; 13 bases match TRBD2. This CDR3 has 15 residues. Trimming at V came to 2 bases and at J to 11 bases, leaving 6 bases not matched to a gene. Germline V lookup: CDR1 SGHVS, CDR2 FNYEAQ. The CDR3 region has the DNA TGTGCCAGCAGCTTACAACCGGGACTAGCGGGACAGCAGTTCTTC. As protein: CASSLQPGLAGQQFF.

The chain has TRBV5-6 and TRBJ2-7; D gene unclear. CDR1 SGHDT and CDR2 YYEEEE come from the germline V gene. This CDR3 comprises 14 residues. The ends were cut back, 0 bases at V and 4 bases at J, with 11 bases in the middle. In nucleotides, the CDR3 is TGTGCCAGCAGCTTGGCCCTTCAGAGGTACGAGCAGTACTTC. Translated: CASSLALQRYEQYF. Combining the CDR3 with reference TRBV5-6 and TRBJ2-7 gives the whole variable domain DAGVTQSPTHLIKTRGQQVTLRCSPKSGHDTVSWYQQALGQGPQFIFQYYEEEERQRGNFPDRFSGHQFPNYSSELNVNALLLGDSALYLCASSLALQRYEQYFGPGTRLTVT.

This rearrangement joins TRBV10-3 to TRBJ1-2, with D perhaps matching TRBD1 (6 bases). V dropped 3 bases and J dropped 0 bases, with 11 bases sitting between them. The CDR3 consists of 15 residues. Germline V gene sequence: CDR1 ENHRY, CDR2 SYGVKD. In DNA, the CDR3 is TGTGCCATCAGTGACATCGGGACAACTAACTATGGCTACACCTTC. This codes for CAISDIGTTNYGYTF.

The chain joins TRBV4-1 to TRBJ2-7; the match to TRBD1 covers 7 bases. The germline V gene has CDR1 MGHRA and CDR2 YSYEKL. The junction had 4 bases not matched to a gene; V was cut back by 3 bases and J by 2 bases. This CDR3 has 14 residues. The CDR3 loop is CASSQRQGAYEQYF. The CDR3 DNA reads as TGCGCCAGCAGCCAGCGCCAGGGGGCCTACGAGCAGTACTTC.

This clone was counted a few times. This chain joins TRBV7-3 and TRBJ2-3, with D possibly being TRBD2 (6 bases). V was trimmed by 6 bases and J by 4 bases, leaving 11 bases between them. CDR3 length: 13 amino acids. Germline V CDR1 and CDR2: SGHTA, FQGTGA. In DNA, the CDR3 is TGTGCCAGCAGTCGGGGGATCTCAGATACGCAGTATTTT. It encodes CASSRGISDTQYF.

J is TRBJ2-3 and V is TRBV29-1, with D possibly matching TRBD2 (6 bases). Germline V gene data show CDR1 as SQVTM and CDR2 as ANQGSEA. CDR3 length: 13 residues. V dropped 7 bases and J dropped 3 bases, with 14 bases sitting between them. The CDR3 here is CSGIPGATDTQYF. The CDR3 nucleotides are TGCAGCGGCATACCGGGAGCTACAGATACGCAGTATTTT.

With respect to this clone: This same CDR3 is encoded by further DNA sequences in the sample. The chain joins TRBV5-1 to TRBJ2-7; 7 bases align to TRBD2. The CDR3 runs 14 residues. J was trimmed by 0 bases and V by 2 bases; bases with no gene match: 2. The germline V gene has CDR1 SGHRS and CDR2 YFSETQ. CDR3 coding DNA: TGCGCCAGCAGCTTAGGCGGGAGCTCCTACGAGCAGTACTTC. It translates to CASSLGGSSYEQYF.

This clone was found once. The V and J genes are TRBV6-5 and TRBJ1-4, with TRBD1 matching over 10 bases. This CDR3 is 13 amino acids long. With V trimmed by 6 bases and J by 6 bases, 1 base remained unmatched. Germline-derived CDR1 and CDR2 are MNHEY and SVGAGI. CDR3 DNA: TGTGCCAGCAGAGGGACAGGGGATGAAAAACTGTTTTTT. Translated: CASRGTGDEKLFF.

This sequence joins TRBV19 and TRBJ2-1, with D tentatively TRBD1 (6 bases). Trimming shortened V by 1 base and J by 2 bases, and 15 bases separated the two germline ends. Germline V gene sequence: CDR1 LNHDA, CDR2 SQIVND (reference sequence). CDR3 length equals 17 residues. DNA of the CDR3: TGTGCCAGTAGTATAGGAAAAACAGGGATGACCTACAATGAGCAGTTCTTC. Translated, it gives CASSIGKTGMTYNEQFF.

Written as DNA, the CDR3 is TGTGCCAGCAGCCAACAATTGGCAGTTAACTATGGCTACACCTTC. Protein product: CASSQQLAVNYGYTF. The gene calls are TRBV4-2 and TRBJ1-2; D call uncertain. The CDR3 spans 15 residues. V shed 2 bases and J shed 1 base, with 11 bases lying between them. Germline lookup yields CDR1 LGHNA and CDR2 YNFKEQ.

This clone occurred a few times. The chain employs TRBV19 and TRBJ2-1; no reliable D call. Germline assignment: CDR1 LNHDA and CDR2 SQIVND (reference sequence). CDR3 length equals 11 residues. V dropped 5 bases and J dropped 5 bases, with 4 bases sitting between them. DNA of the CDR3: TGTGCCAGTAGTCCCGACAATGAGCAGTTCTTC. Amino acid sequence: CASSPDNEQFF.

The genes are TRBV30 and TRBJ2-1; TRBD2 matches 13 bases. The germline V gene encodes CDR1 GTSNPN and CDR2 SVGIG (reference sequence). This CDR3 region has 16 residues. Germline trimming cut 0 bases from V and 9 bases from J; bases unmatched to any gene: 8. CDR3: CAWSVLGLAGFSEQFF. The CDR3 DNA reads TGTGCCTGGAGTGTACTGGGACTAGCGGGATTTAGTGAGCAGTTCTTC.

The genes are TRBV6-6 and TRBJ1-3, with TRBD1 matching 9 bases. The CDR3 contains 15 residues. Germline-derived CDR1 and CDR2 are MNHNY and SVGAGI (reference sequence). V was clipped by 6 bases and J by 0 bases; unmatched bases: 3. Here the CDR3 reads CASRVQGASGNTIYF. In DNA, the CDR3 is TGTGCCAGCAGGGTACAGGGGGCCTCTGGAAACACCATATATTTT.

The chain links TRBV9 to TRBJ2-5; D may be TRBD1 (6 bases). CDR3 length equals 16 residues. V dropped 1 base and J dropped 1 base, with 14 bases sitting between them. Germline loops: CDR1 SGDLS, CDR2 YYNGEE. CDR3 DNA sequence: TGTGCCAGCAGCGTACACCCAGTGACAGGCCAAGAGACCCAGTACTTC. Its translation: CASSVHPVTGQETQYF.